The entry that follows covers one T cell receptor (beta chain) sequence. Its matching antigen is unknown. CDR1 is SQVTM and CDR2 is ANQGSEA in the germline V gene. The CDR3 totals 10 residues. Germline trimming cut 7 bases from V and 6 bases from J; bases unmatched to any gene: 1. The data derive from a study of siplizumab effects on memory and regulatory T cells. General observations from the study: The average Treg-derived proportion among mappable alloreactive CD4+ clones was 68.8% with siplizumab versus under 35% in controls. A minor share of alloreactive clones matched unstimulated subsets. Fewer alloreactive sequences mapped to unstimulated CD4+ memory cells under siplizumab.

Produced via immunoSEQ multiplex PCR; TCRdb's table is partial and in-frame only. The table records about 50,000 clones, roughly 84% of them present only once. V and J are TRBV29-1 and TRBJ1-2; 8 bases are a match to TRBD1. The TCR comes from a human donor in good health. Sequenced material: naive CD8+ T cells sorted from blood. CDR3 DNA sequence: TGCAGCGGGGGACAGGATGGCTACACCTTC. It translates to CSGGQDGYTF. The full variable domain, rest sourced from reference TRBV29-1 and TRBJ1-2, is SAVISQKPSRDICQRGTSLTIQCQVDSQVTMMFWYRQQPGQSLTLIATANQGSEATYESGFVIDKFPISRPNLTFSTLTVSNMSPEDSSIYLCSGGQDGYTFGSGTRLTVV.